The source of this T cell receptor (beta chain) is a study of blood T cell repertoires in COVID-19. Study details: The origin of the acute and convalescent COVID-19 samples was the United States, Italy and Spain. T cells, B-cell-depleted T cells, or PBMCs supplied cDNA or gDNA.

Generated by immunoSEQ multiplex PCR, the TCRdb table keeps only in-frame clones and is missing some. The sample holds a few hundred thousand clones, roughly 87% seen once. In germline, CDR1 is SGHTS, CDR2 YDEGEE. This CDR3 is built from 15 residues. V lost 2 bases and J lost 3; bases outside the gene matches: 3. The source is a man between 18 and 29 years old with active or convalescent COVID-19. Specimen: peripheral blood. The J gene is TRBJ2-2, the V gene TRBV5-8, with 8 bases lining up with TRBD2. Here the CDR3 reads CASSFSGTYTGELFF. The DNA for the CDR3 is TGTGCCAGCAGCTTTAGCGGGACTTACACCGGGGAGCTGTTTTTT.